This TCR beta chain is from a study of Ad26.COV2.S vaccination and SARS-CoV-2 variants. Overall study context: Donor was assigned to the Ad26.COV2.S arm of trial COV1001. Dosing was one shot or two shots 56 days apart.

V shed 4 bases and J shed 2 bases, with 8 bases lying between them. The CDR3 totals 13 residues. The V gene's germline CDR1 is LGHDT and CDR2 YNNKEL (reference sequence). This clone is a singleton in its sample. Its antigen remains unidentified. Findings and limits, study-wide: With respect to non-spike TCR breadth, vaccine and placebo recipients were similar. In vaccinated individuals, spike-specific CD8+ and CD4+ T cell responses reportedly displayed substantial breadth.

The sample's treatment: over 15 received Ad26.COV2.S at low or high dose, single or two shots; 5 received placebo; per-sample allocation not given. The investigators took samples on day 63 after the first vaccine or placebo injection. The protocol was immunoSEQ multiplex PCR, while the TCRdb copy is restricted to in-frame clones and leaves out a portion. The data hold around 300,000 clones, with roughly nine tenths observed a single time. The chain couples TRBV3-1 (or the pseudogene TRBV3-2) to TRBJ1-1; D is undetermined. The specimen was peripheral blood, collected in a trial of Ad26.COV2.S vaccine versus placebo. This clonotype originated in a person aged 18-65 years who received the Ad26.COV2.S COVID-19 vaccine or a placebo. CDR3: CASSRAINTEAFF. As DNA, the CDR3 is TGTGCCAGCAGCCGAGCGATAAACACTGAAGCTTTCTTT.